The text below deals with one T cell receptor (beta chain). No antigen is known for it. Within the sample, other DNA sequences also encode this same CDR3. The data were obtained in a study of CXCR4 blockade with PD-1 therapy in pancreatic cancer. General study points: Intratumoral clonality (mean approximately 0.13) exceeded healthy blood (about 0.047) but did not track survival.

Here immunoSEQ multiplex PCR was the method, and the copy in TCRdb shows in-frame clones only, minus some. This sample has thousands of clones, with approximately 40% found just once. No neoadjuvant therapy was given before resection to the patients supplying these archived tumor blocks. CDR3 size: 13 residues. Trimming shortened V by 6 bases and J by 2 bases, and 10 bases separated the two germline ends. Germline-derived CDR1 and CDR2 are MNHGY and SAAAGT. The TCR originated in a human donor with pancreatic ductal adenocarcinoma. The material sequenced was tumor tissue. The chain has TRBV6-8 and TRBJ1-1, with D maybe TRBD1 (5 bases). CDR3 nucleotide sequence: TGTGCCAGCAGCGGGGCTGTAAACACTGAAGCTTTCTTT. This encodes CASSGAVNTEAFF.